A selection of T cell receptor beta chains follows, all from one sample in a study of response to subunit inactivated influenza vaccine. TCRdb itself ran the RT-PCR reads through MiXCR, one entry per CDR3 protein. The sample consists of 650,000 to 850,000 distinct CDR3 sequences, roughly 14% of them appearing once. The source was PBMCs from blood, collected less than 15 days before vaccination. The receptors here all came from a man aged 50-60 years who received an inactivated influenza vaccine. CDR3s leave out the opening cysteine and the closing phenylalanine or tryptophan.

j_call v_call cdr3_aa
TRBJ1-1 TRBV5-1 ASSLTDRVYTEAF
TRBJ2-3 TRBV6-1 ASSLGVLSWSDTQY
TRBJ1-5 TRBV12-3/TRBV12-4 ASRPGTGVKQPQH
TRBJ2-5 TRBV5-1 ASGGGAGEETQY
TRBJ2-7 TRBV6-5 ASSYGIGYEQY
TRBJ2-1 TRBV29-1 SAARGQGNYNEQF
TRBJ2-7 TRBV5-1 ASSLASGGMSYEQY
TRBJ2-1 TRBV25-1 ASAAAWKRNEQF
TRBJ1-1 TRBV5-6 ASSFRGGDTEAF
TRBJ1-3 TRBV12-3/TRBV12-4 ASSLAPPGSGNTIY
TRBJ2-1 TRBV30 AWCGSSYNEQF
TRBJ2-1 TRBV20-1 SARDGVSRNEQF
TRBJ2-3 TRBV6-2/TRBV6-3 ASSRDWNTDTQY
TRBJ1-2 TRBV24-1 ATSDSSKRLIGYT